Below are 26 T cell receptor beta chains sequenced from a single sample in a study of blood T cell repertoires in COVID-19. Using immunoSEQ multiplex PCR, the repertoire was profiled, and TCRdb retains in-frame clones only, with some absent. The sample lists roughly 250,000 clones, more than 75% occurring once. The sequencing input was peripheral blood. These TCRs come from a woman in her fifties or sixties with active or convalescent COVID-19.

The chain combines TRBV3-1 (or the pseudogene TRBV3-2) with TRBJ1-6; D may be TRBD1 (5 bases). V was clipped by 0 bases and J by 14 bases, with 17 bases between them. The CDR3 is 15 amino acids. Germline V gene lookup returns CDR1 LGHDT and CDR2 YNNKEL (reference sequence). The CDR3 coding sequence is TGTGCCAGCAGCCAAGAAAGGGGTCAGCCAGGTACCCTCCACTTT. It encodes CASSQERGQPGTLHF.

CDR3 sequence (DNA): TGTGCCAGCGAATGGAATACCGGGGATCTAACTAATGAAAAACTGTTTTTT. Translating gives CASEWNTGDLTNEKLFF. V and J are TRBV5-8 and TRBJ1-4; D is unresolved. This CDR3 comprises 17 residues. Germline-derived CDR1 and CDR2 are SGHTS and YDEGEE. V lost 7 bases and J lost 1, with 20 bases in between.

J is TRBJ2-7 and V is TRBV6-6, with TRBD1 identical over 9 bases. The V segment lost 10 bases and the J segment 2 bases; nucleotides outside the gene matches: 9. Germline V gene lookup returns CDR1 MNHNY and CDR2 SVGAGI (reference sequence). CDR3 length: 14 residues. The CDR3 loop is CATQYGTGTYEQYF. The CDR3 DNA sequence: TGTGCCACCCAATACGGGACAGGGACCTACGAGCAGTACTTC.

The table lists this clone with a few counts. This chain joins TRBV11-2 and TRBJ2-7; D remains unclear. This CDR3 is 14 amino acids long. V was shortened by 1 base and J by 2 bases, with 9 bases between the two germline ends. CDR1 is SGHAT and CDR2 is FQNNGV in the germline V gene. The CDR3 DNA follows: TGTGCCAGCAGCTTAGGTATTAGCACCTACGAGCAGTACTTC. It translates to CASSLGISTYEQYF.

The gene calls are TRBV11-3 and TRBJ1-1, with D hard to call. The CDR3 totals 13 residues. Trimming took 3 bases from V and 1 from J, leaving 6 bases between them. Germline V gene sequence: CDR1 SGHNT, CDR2 YENEEA. CDR3 DNA sequence: TGTGCCAGCAGCTTGGAGACGAACACTGAAGCTTTCTTT. Its protein product is CASSLETNTEAFF.

The chain employs TRBV7-9 and TRBJ1-2; D unresolved. From germline, CDR1 is SEHNR and CDR2 FQNEAQ (reference sequence). The CDR3 has 15 residues. V was trimmed by 4 bases and J by 0 bases, leaving 12 bases between them. The DNA for the CDR3 is TGTGCCAGCAGCTCCGGAGTGGTTCCTAACTATGGCTACACCTTC. The encoded protein is CASSSGVVPNYGYTF.

This chain uses TRBV7-2 with TRBJ1-4; possible D gene TRBD1, 6 bases. Germline values: CDR1 SGHTA, CDR2 FQGNSA. V lost 2 bases to trimming and J lost 8 bases, with 15 bases between them. This CDR3 has 15 residues. CDR3 nucleotide sequence: TGTGCCAGCAGCTTACGGGGGGGGCCCGAGGAAAAACTGTTTTTT. This translates into CASSLRGGPEEKLFF.

This clone was picked up one time. CDR3 bases: TGTGCCTGGAGTGTAGGACTAGCGGGTAGGACCGGGGAGCTGTTTTTT. It codes for CAWSVGLAGRTGELFF. The gene calls are TRBV30 and TRBJ2-2, with 11 bases matching TRBD2. V was pared by 0 bases and J by 5 bases, with 5 bases of the junction left unmatched. There are 16 residues in the CDR3. Germline lookup yields CDR1 GTSNPN and CDR2 SVGIG (reference sequence).

This chain uses TRBV5-1 with TRBJ2-1, with 12 bases identical to TRBD2. CDR3 length: 18 amino acids. Germline lookup yields CDR1 SGHRS and CDR2 YFSETQ. V gave up 3 bases and J gave up 2 bases; unmatched junction bases: 9. CDR3 DNA: TGCGCCAGCAGCTCCTCCCAACTAGCGGGGGGCGCCTACAATGAGCAGTTCTTC. Its translation: CASSSSQLAGGAYNEQFF.

The chain combines TRBV14 with TRBJ1-1, with TRBD1 matching 7 bases. This CDR3 contains 17 residues. V shed 5 bases and J 3 bases; nucleotides not matched to a gene: 15. CDR1 and CDR2 from the germline V gene are SGHDN and FVKESK. In nucleotides, the CDR3 is TGTGCCAGCAGCTCAACCGCCGACAGGGCCCTCTACACTGAAGCTTTCTTT. It is translated as CASSSTADRALYTEAFF.

The chain links TRBV7-8 to TRBJ1-1, with 9 nucleotides matching TRBD1. There are 15 residues in the CDR3. V shed 2 bases and J 4 bases; nucleotides not matched to a gene: 5. CDR1 is SGHVS and CDR2 is FQNEAQ in the germline V gene. The DNA for the CDR3 is TGTGCCAGCAGCTTAACAGGGGGCGTCGGCACTGAAGCTTTCTTT. This sequence encodes CASSLTGGVGTEAFF.

The chain links TRBV7-9 to TRBJ1-5, with TRBD1 identical over 7 bases. V gave up 2 bases and J gave up 1 base; unmatched junction bases: 2. Germline CDR1 SEHNR, CDR2 FQNEAQ (reference sequence). CDR3 length equals 15 residues. Here the CDR3 DNA reads TGTGCCAGCAGCTTACAGGGGGAGAGCAATCAGCCCCAGCATTTT. Amino acids: CASSLQGESNQPQHF.

The chain employs TRBV25-1 and TRBJ2-1; 9 nucleotides agree with TRBD2. V was pared by 7 bases and J by 7 bases, with 8 bases of the junction left unmatched. This CDR3 has 14 residues. The germline V gene has CDR1 MGHDK and CDR2 SYGVNS. The CDR3 nucleotides are TGTGCCAGCACCCGCGGGGGGGCGGGTAATGAGCAGTTCTTC. Translation: CASTRGGAGNEQFF.

The rearrangement links TRBV7-2 to TRBJ1-5, with no clear D. Looked up from germline, CDR1 is SGHTA and CDR2 is FQGNSA. V was pared by 3 bases and J by 0 bases, with 9 bases between. The CDR3 length is 15 residues. CDR3: CASSLSTYSNQPQHF. DNA for the CDR3: TGTGCCAGCAGCTTGTCCACTTATAGCAATCAGCCCCAGCATTTT.

The genes are TRBV7-2 and TRBJ1-2; TRBD1 aligns across 9 bases. This CDR3 has 13 residues. V was clipped by 5 bases and J by 3 bases; unmatched bases: 1. Germline V CDR1 and CDR2: SGHTA, FQGNSA. CDR3 nucleotide sequence: TGTGCCAGCAGCCGGGACAGGGACTATGGCTACACCTTC. Translation: CASSRDRDYGYTF. The full variable domain, rest sourced from reference TRBV7-2 and TRBJ1-2, is GAGVSQSPSNKVTEKGKDVELRCDPISGHTALYWYRQSLGQGLEFLIYFQGNSAPDKSGLPSDRFSAERTGGSVSTLTIQRTQQEDSAVYLCASSRDRDYGYTFGSGTRLTVV.

The chain combines TRBV11-1 with TRBJ2-1, with TRBD2 matching over 7 bases. The CDR3 is 15 amino acids. Unmatched junction bases numbered 4, after V lost 5 bases and J lost 0 bases. Per the germline V gene, CDR1 is SGHAT and CDR2 is FQDESV (reference sequence). Here the CDR3 DNA reads TGTGCCAGCAGCCCCGAGCGGGGCTCCTACAATGAGCAGTTCTTC. Translating gives CASSPERGSYNEQFF.

This chain connects TRBV13 to TRBJ2-3; TRBD1 matches at 9 bases. The CDR3 length is 16 residues. From germline, CDR1 is PRHDT and CDR2 FYEKMQ (reference sequence). The V segment lost 5 bases and the J segment 4 bases; nucleotides outside the gene matches: 10. Here the CDR3 DNA reads TGTGCCAGCAGCGGAGTACAGGGGGCTGCGGCAGATACGCAGTATTTT. It translates to CASSGVQGAAADTQYF.

The gene calls are TRBV10-3 and TRBJ1-2, with TRBD1 matching over 9 bases. Germline V CDR1 and CDR2: ENHRY, SYGVKD. V lost 3 bases, J lost 4 bases, and 6 bases stayed unmatched. The CDR3 runs 15 residues. In nucleotides, the CDR3 is TGTGCCATCAGTGAATCTCCGGGACAGGGCTATGGCTACACCTTC. Translating gives CAISESPGQGYGYTF.

There are a few counts of this clone. The J gene is TRBJ2-3, the V gene TRBV5-1; a possible D gene is TRBD2 (7 bases). The germline V gene encodes CDR1 SGHRS and CDR2 YFSETQ. The CDR3 covers 16 residues. V was cut by 0 bases and J by 0 bases, with 11 bases left in between. The CDR3 reads CASSLDAGASTDTQYF. CDR3 DNA sequence: TGCGCCAGCAGCTTGGATGCGGGGGCCAGCACAGATACGCAGTATTTT. Filled out from reference TRBV5-1 and TRBJ2-3, the complete variable domain reads KAGVTQTPRYLIKTRGQQVTLSCSPISGHRSVSWYQQTPGQGLQFLFEYFSETQRNKGNFPGRFSGRQFSNSRSEMNVSTLELGDSALYLCASSLDAGASTDTQYFGPGTRLTVL.

There are a few counts of this clone. The chain has TRBV5-1 and TRBJ1-1; D remains unclear. The germline gives CDR1 SGHRS, CDR2 YFSETQ. Deletions cut 2 bases from V and 1 base from J, with 6 bases between. This CDR3 is built from 13 residues. Here the CDR3 DNA reads TGCGCCAGCAGCTTCAACAAGAACACTGAAGCTTTCTTT. Protein product: CASSFNKNTEAFF.

The rearrangement joins TRBV18 to TRBJ1-2; D remains ambiguous. The CDR3 sequence is 15 residues long. Trimming left V 4 bases short and J 6 bases short, with 18 bases between. Germline loops: CDR1 KGHSH, CDR2 LQKENI. For the CDR3, the DNA is TGTGCCAGCTCACTTGCAATAGAGGGTAATAATGGCTACACCTTC. Translating gives CASSLAIEGNNGYTF.

This chain uses TRBV6-5 with TRBJ2-2; 7 bases align to TRBD1. The CDR3 extends over 15 amino acids. Germline lookup yields CDR1 MNHEY and CDR2 SVGAGI. After removal of 6 bases from V and 1 base from J, the junction contained 5 bases not matched to a gene. CDR3 sequence reads: CASRGDSRNTGELFF. The DNA for the CDR3 is TGTGCCAGCAGGGGGGACAGTAGGAACACCGGGGAGCTGTTTTTT.

V usage is TRBV6-5 and J usage is TRBJ1-2; possibly TRBD1 for D (6 bases). Per germline, CDR1 MNHEY and CDR2 SVGAGI. CDR3 length equals 15 residues. Trimming cost V 0 bases and J 4 bases, with 12 bases left between them. CDR3 loop: CASSYSGQGLYGYTF. CDR3 DNA: TGTGCCAGCAGTTACTCAGGTCAGGGGCTCTATGGCTACACCTTC.

The chain employs TRBV6-2 or TRBV6-3 and TRBJ2-1; TRBD1 matches at 7 bases. The V segment lost 2 bases and the J segment 5 bases; nucleotides outside the gene matches: 12. Per the germline V gene, CDR1 is MNHEY and CDR2 is SVGEGT. There are 17 residues in the CDR3. The DNA of the CDR3 is TGTGCCAGCAGTTACGGCGGCCGGGACAGTAGGCACAATGAGCAGTTCTTC. Translating gives CASSYGGRDSRHNEQFF.

The chain links TRBV5-1 to TRBJ2-3; 11 nucleotides line up with TRBD1. V trimming: 4 bases; J trimming: 6 bases; junction bases outside the gene matches: 10. This CDR3 region has 16 residues. Germline CDR1 is SGHRS and CDR2 is YFSETQ. The CDR3 loop is CASSRDGTGGFDTQYF. CDR3 nucleotide sequence: TGCGCCAGCAGCCGGGATGGGACAGGGGGTTTTGATACGCAGTATTTT.

The V call is TRBV7-2, the J call TRBJ1-4; D uncertain. The V gene lost 2 bases and the J gene lost 5 bases, with 9 bases spanning the gap. The CDR3 contains 14 residues. CDR1 and CDR2 (germline): SGHTA, FQGNSA. Here the CDR3 DNA reads TGTGCCAGCAGCTTAAATCGCGGGAATGAAAAACTGTTTTTT. Encoded protein: CASSLNRGNEKLFF.